The 12 T cell receptor beta chains in this list originate from one sample, sequenced in a study of blood T cell repertoires in COVID-19. The repertoire was sequenced with immunoSEQ multiplex PCR; TCRdb's copy has only in-frame clones and lacks some. The sample shows 310,000 or so clones, around 80% of them seen only once. The specimen sequenced was peripheral blood. Receptor source: a woman between 45 and 65 years old with acute or convalescent COVID-19.

This clone turned up a few times. The chain is built from TRBV3-1 (or the pseudogene TRBV3-2) and TRBJ2-5; D might be TRBD1 (5 bases). Germline assignment: CDR1 LGHDT and CDR2 YNNKEL (reference sequence). V lost 1 base and J 5 bases, leaving 14 bases between the germline ends. This CDR3 comprises 15 residues. The CDR3 loop reads CASSQVPLPGETQYF. In DNA form, the CDR3 reads TGTGCCAGCAGCCAAGTGCCCCTCCCAGGGGAGACCCAGTACTTC.

The chain joins TRBV28 to TRBJ1-2, with TRBD1 matching 7 bases. CDR3 length: 14 amino acids. V dropped 6 bases and J dropped 4; count of bases not matched to a gene: 8. The germline V gene encodes CDR1 MDHEN and CDR2 SYDVKM. The CDR3: CASSGRQGIYGYTF. The CDR3 coding sequence is TGTGCCAGCAGCGGACGACAGGGAATCTATGGCTACACCTTC.

This chain links TRBV27 with TRBJ2-5; 9 nucleotides agree with TRBD1. This CDR3 is 13 amino acids long. Germline V gives CDR1 MNHEY, CDR2 SMNVEV (reference sequence). Unmatched junction bases numbered 8, after V lost 6 bases and J lost 9 bases. The CDR3 bases are TGTGCCAGCAGCGTGACAGGGGGTCCGGCCCAGTACTTC. Translation gives CASSVTGGPAQYF.

This clone was counted only a few times. The V call is TRBV25-1, the J call TRBJ1-6; a weak D match, TRBD1 (5 bases). The CDR3 length is 14 residues. Germline values: CDR1 MGHDK, CDR2 SYGVNS. Trimming took 4 bases from V and 13 from J, leaving 17 bases between them. CDR3 region: CASSGFNRRSPLHF. CDR3 sequence (DNA): TGTGCCAGCAGTGGCTTTAACAGGAGAAGTCCCCTCCACTTT.

This clone was found once. The identical CDR3 is also encoded by other nucleotide sequences in the sample. The CDR3: CASSPPTSGYNEQFF. The CDR3 coding sequence is TGTGCCAGCTCACCCCCGACTAGCGGGTACAATGAGCAGTTCTTC. The chain joins TRBV18 to TRBJ2-1, with 10 bases fitting TRBD2. Trimming at V came to 3 bases and at J to 4 bases, leaving 3 bases not matched to a gene. The germline V gene has CDR1 KGHSH and CDR2 LQKENI. CDR3 length equals 15 residues.

In this sample, this clone turned up once. The chain has TRBV7-2 and TRBJ2-7; 7 bases line up with TRBD1. With V trimmed by 4 bases and J by 2 bases, 8 bases remained unmatched. CDR3 length: 15 residues. Germline-derived CDR1 and CDR2 are SGHTA and FQGNSA. The CDR3 loop reads CASSSPGQLAYEQYF. CDR3 nucleotides: TGTGCCAGCAGCTCGCCGGGACAGTTAGCCTACGAGCAGTACTTC.

The CDR3 DNA reads TGTGCCACCAGTGATTATTACGCTAGATACTACTACGAGCAGTACTTC. Encoded protein: CATSDYYARYYYEQYF. V and J are TRBV24-1 and TRBJ2-7; D not certain. CDR1 is KGHDR and CDR2 is SFDVKD in the germline V gene. Trimming removed 2 bases at V and 3 bases at J, with 16 bases between. This CDR3 region has 16 residues.

The chain recombines TRBV6-4 with TRBJ2-1; D uncertain. This CDR3 is built from 15 residues. V lost 5 bases and J lost 11, with 22 bases in between. Germline CDR1 MRHNA, CDR2 SNTAGT. CDR3 sequence reads: CASSPLGGLTEKQFF. The CDR3 DNA sequence: TGTGCCAGCAGTCCGCTTGGCGGCCTAACGGAGAAGCAGTTCTTC.

The chain is built from TRBV19 and TRBJ2-7; TRBD1 aligns across 8 bases. The CDR3 spans 15 residues. V was clipped by 1 base and J by 7 bases; unmatched bases: 9. Per the germline V gene, CDR1 is LNHDA and CDR2 is SQIVND (reference sequence). In DNA, the CDR3 is TGTGCCAGTAGTATAGTCGGCAGGGGGCCGGAGGAGCAGTACTTC. Protein product: CASSIVGRGPEEQYF. The complete variable domain, with remaining parts taken from reference TRBV19 and TRBJ2-7, reads DGGITQSPKYLFRKEGQNVTLSCEQNLNHDAMYWYRQDPGQGLRLIYYSQIVNDFQKGDIAEGYSVSREKKESFPLTVTSAQKNPTAFYLCASSIVGRGPEEQYFGPGTRLTVT.

V usage is TRBV19 and J usage is TRBJ1-5; 8 positions agree with TRBD1. The junction had 6 bases not matched to a gene; V was cut back by 4 bases and J by 4 bases. Germline V lookup: CDR1 LNHDA, CDR2 SQIVND (reference sequence). This CDR3 has 15 residues. The CDR3 sequence: CASSTRRDRNQPQHF. In nucleotides, the CDR3 is TGTGCCAGTAGTACACGCCGGGACAGGAATCAGCCCCAGCATTTT.

The chain is built from TRBV5-1 and TRBJ2-3; 8 bases fit TRBD1. CDR3 length: 15 amino acids. Germline V gene data show CDR1 as SGHRS and CDR2 as YFSETQ. V was clipped by 7 bases and J by 3 bases; unmatched bases: 10. CDR3 region: CASGPQGAETDTQYF. The CDR3 nucleotides are TGCGCCAGCGGACCCCAGGGGGCGGAAACAGATACGCAGTATTTT.

This clone was observed once. Other nucleotide sequences in the sample specify the same CDR3. The chain uses TRBV5-1 and TRBJ2-5; TRBD1 matches 8 bases. Per germline, CDR1 SGHRS and CDR2 YFSETQ. CDR3 size: 14 residues. The J segment lost 2 bases and the V segment lost 4 bases, leaving 4 bases of the junction unmatched. The CDR3 DNA follows: TGCGCCAGCAGCCGGGGGACAGGTCAAGAGACCCAGTACTTC. Its translation: CASSRGTGQETQYF.